These 21 T cell receptor beta chains were sequenced from one sample in a study of OX40 agonist ivuxolimab in advanced cancers. To prepare the library, the immunoSEQ multiplex PCR assay was applied. TCRdb limited this immuneACCESS table to in-frame rearrangements with V and J called. A share of clones is missing; checked studies link under half to unresolved V genes, and the rest is unexplained. In this sample the table shows roughly 70,000 clones, around 82% of which occur a single time. Approximately 5.1% of the sample is taken by the ten largest. Specimen: CD4+ or CD8+ T cells sorted from blood, collected in a trial of the OX40 agonist ivuxolimab. The receptors were gathered from an adult with an advanced solid tumor such as melanoma, head and neck, liver or kidney cancer.

The rearrangement joins TRBV11-3 to TRBJ1-5; D gene unclear. Trimming took 0 bases from V and 7 from J, leaving 13 bases between them. The CDR3 is made up of 15 amino acids. Per the germline V gene, CDR1 is SGHNT and CDR2 is YENEEA. The CDR3 region is CASSLDPRRCQPQHF. CDR3 DNA sequence: TGTGCCAGCAGCTTAGATCCAAGGAGATGCCAGCCCCAGCATTTT. The full variable domain, in which reference TRBV11-3 and TRBJ1-5 provide the parts outside the CDR3, is EAGVVQSPRYKIIEKKQPVAFWCNPISGHNTLYWYLQNLGQGPELLIRYENEEAVDDSQLPKDRFSAERLKGVDSTLKIQPAELGDSAVYLCASSLDPRRCQPQHFGDGTRLSIL.

J is TRBJ2-5 and V is TRBV18; no definite D call. The germline gives CDR1 KGHSH, CDR2 LQKENI. The CDR3 has 13 amino acids. The germline V and J ends were trimmed by 2 bases and 3 bases, with 7 bases remaining between them. Here the CDR3 DNA reads TGTGCCAGCTCACCAAACGCTGAAGAGACCCAGTACTTC. It yields the protein CASSPNAEETQYF. Complete variable domain (other parts from reference TRBV18 and TRBJ2-5): NAGVMQNPRHLVRRRGQEARLRCSPMKGHSHVYWYRQLPEEGLKFMVYLQKENIIDESGMPKERFSAEFPKEGPSILRIQQVVRGDSAAYFCASSPNAEETQYFGPGTRLLVL.

V is TRBV28 and J is TRBJ1-3; no reliable D call. Germline CDR1 reads MDHEN; CDR2 reads SYDVKM. The CDR3 covers 15 residues. V was shortened by 2 bases and J by 4 bases, with 12 bases between the two germline ends. CDR3 residues: CASSLQVVGGNTIYF. For the CDR3, the DNA is TGTGCCAGCAGTTTACAGGTCGTGGGCGGAAACACCATATATTTT.

The V and J genes are TRBV19 and TRBJ2-3; weak D call: TRBD1 (6 bases). V lost 5 bases to trimming and J lost 6 bases, with 24 bases between them. The CDR3 is made up of 17 amino acids. CDR1 is LNHDA, CDR2 SQIVND, per germline (reference sequence). CDR3 nucleotide sequence: TGTGCCAGTAGTCCCGCGGCTGGGGGCCAGGGGCGGGATACGCAGTATTTT. Its translation: CASSPAAGGQGRDTQYF.

The V call is TRBV7-9, the J call TRBJ2-1, with a possible D match to TRBD1 (5 bases). The CDR3 is 12 amino acids. Germline V gene data show CDR1 as SEHNR and CDR2 as FQNEAQ (reference sequence). The germline V and J ends were trimmed by 2 bases and 9 bases, with 8 bases remaining between them. The CDR3 reads CASSLQQAEQFF. The CDR3, as DNA: TGTGCCAGCAGCTTACAACAGGCTGAGCAGTTCTTC.

This rearrangement joins TRBV5-4 to TRBJ1-1; D unresolved. With 4 bases removed from V and 8 bases from J, the gap between germline ends came to 12 bases. The CDR3 loop spans 12 amino acids. Looked up from germline, CDR1 is SGHNT and CDR2 is YYREEE (reference sequence). Here the CDR3 DNA reads TGTGCCAGCAGCGGTACCGTCGGGGAAGCTTTCTTT. It encodes CASSGTVGEAFF.

This sequence joins TRBV28 and TRBJ1-4; 9 bases are a match to TRBD1. Losses at the gene ends were 6 bases for V and 5 bases for J; bases not matched to a gene: 7. Germline V gene lookup returns CDR1 MDHEN and CDR2 SYDVKM. The CDR3 runs 15 residues. The CDR3 DNA follows: TGTGCCAGCAGCCCGGCGACAGGGGGAAATGAAAAACTGTTTTTT. Protein sequence: CASSPATGGNEKLFF.

CDR3 in DNA: TGTGCCAGCTCACCAACAGGGGACTATGGCTACACCTTC. Translating gives CASSPTGDYGYTF. The V gene is TRBV18, the J gene TRBJ1-2, with 7 bases identical to TRBD1. Unmatched junction bases numbered 0, after V lost 2 bases and J lost 3 bases. The CDR3 sequence is 13 residues long. The germline CDR1 and CDR2 sequences are KGHSH and LQKENI.

This chain links TRBV7-2 with TRBJ2-5, with D perhaps matching TRBD2 (6 bases). V was shortened by 1 base and J by 5 bases, with 14 bases between the two germline ends. CDR3 size: 15 residues. Germline V lookup: CDR1 SGHTA, CDR2 FQGNSA. In DNA form, the CDR3 reads TGTGCCAGCAGCTTAGTGCTCGGGAGCCGGGAGACCCAGTACTTC. This translates into CASSLVLGSRETQYF.

The rearrangement joins TRBV28 to TRBJ1-6, with 9 bases identical to TRBD1. This CDR3 has 16 residues. Germline CDR1 is MDHEN and CDR2 is SYDVKM. After removal of 3 bases from V and 4 bases from J, the junction contained 4 bases not matched to a gene. Written as DNA, the CDR3 is TGTGCCAGCAGTTTGGGGACAGGGTGGTATAATTCACCCCTCCACTTT. Its protein product is CASSLGTGWYNSPLHF.

The chain is built from TRBV5-4 and TRBJ2-1; possible D gene TRBD2, 6 bases. Germline CDR1 reads SGHNT; CDR2 reads YYREEE (reference sequence). The CDR3 length is 14 residues. Trimming pared 3 bases from V and 7 bases from J, leaving 14 bases between. The DNA for the CDR3 is TGTGCCAGCAGCTGGGGGAGGACTATGAATGAGCAGTTCTTC. The encoded protein is CASSWGRTMNEQFF.

The chain combines TRBV7-2 with TRBJ1-6, with 9 positions matching TRBD1. Trimming at V came to 1 base and at J to 7 bases, leaving 2 bases not matched to a gene. Germline V gene lookup returns CDR1 SGHTA and CDR2 FQGNSA. The CDR3 totals 15 residues. The CDR3 DNA follows: TGTGCCAGCAGCTTAGGGGACAGGGACAATTCACCCCTCCACTTT. Translated, it gives CASSLGDRDNSPLHF.

This clone is medium-sized within its sample. The rearrangement links TRBV10-3 to TRBJ1-3; D is possibly TRBD1 (5 bases). Germline CDR1 reads ENHRY; CDR2 reads SYGVKD. The ends were cut back, 10 bases at V and 0 bases at J, with 10 bases in the middle. This CDR3 is built from 13 residues. CDR3 in DNA: TGTGCCACGCGACAGACCTCTGGAAACACCATATATTTT. Translated, it gives CATRQTSGNTIYF.

This chain links TRBV2 with TRBJ2-7; D is undetermined. CDR3 size: 13 residues. Germline CDR1 is SNHLY and CDR2 is FYNNEI. V dropped 6 bases and J dropped 2 bases, with 11 bases sitting between them. CDR3 sequence (DNA): TGTGCCAGCAGAAGATCGCCGCCCTACGAGCAGTACTTC. Residues: CASRRSPPYEQYF.

V and J are TRBV5-1 and TRBJ2-1; 10 bases agree with TRBD1. Germline CDR1 and CDR2: SGHRS and YFSETQ. Unmatched junction bases numbered 8, after V lost 4 bases and J lost 7 bases. This CDR3 has 15 amino acids. The CDR3 coding sequence is TGCGCCAGCAGCCAACCGGGACAGGGGACGAATGAGCAGTTCTTC. Translated: CASSQPGQGTNEQFF.

The chain employs TRBV7-9 and TRBJ2-7; D remains unclear. From germline, CDR1 is SEHNR and CDR2 FQNEAQ (reference sequence). This CDR3 is built from 12 residues. Trimming shortened V by 5 bases and J by 1 base, and 6 bases separated the two germline ends. The CDR3 loop is CASSLQSYEQYF. CDR3 bases: TGTGCCAGCAGCCTCCAGTCCTACGAGCAGTACTTC. The variable domain in full, completed from reference TRBV7-9 and TRBJ2-7, reads DTGVSQNPRHKITKRGQNVTFRCDPISEHNRLYWYRQTLGQGPEFLTYFQNEAQLEKSRLLSDRFSAERPKGSFSTLEIQRTEQGDSAMYLCASSLQSYEQYFGPGTRLTVT.

The chain joins TRBV2 to TRBJ1-3; D is ambiguous. Germline V gene lookup returns CDR1 SNHLY and CDR2 FYNNEI. This CDR3 has 14 amino acids. Trimming took off 6 bases at V and 0 bases at J, with 9 bases between the two ends. CDR3 nucleotide sequence: TGTGCCAGCAGGGGAGACACCTCTGGAAACACCATATATTTT. It is translated as CASRGDTSGNTIYF.

In this sample, this clone turned up a few times. CDR3 in amino acids: CASSKLCQPF. DNA of the CDR3: TGTGCCAGCAGCAAACTATGCCAACCCTTC. The chain joins TRBV21-1 to TRBJ1-2. TRBV21-1 is a pseudogene segment. CDR3 size: 10 residues.

The V and J genes are TRBV7-6 and TRBJ2-2; D call uncertain. The CDR3 spans 13 residues. Germline lookup yields CDR1 SGHVS and CDR2 FNYEAQ. V lost 3 bases, J lost 5 bases, and 7 bases lay in between. CDR3 sequence reads: CASSFGGTGELFF. The CDR3 DNA sequence: TGTGCCAGCAGCTTCGGTGGTACCGGGGAGCTGTTTTTT.

The rearrangement links TRBV7-2 to TRBJ2-7, with D possibly called TRBD1 or TRBD2 (5 bases each). The CDR3 consists of 15 residues. Trimming took off 0 bases at V and 2 bases at J, with 11 bases between the two ends. Germline values: CDR1 SGHTA, CDR2 FQGNSA. The CDR3, as DNA: TGTGCCAGCAGCTTAGCATCGCAGGGAGCCTACGAGCAGTACTTC. Its protein is CASSLASQGAYEQYF.

The V call is TRBV19, the J call TRBJ1-5; 9 nucleotides match TRBD1. Germline V lookup: CDR1 LNHDA, CDR2 SQIVND (reference sequence). The CDR3 has 14 amino acids. Trimming removed 5 bases from V and 7 bases from J; junction bases left unmatched: 6. CDR3 nucleotide sequence: TGTGCCAGTAGTTCGCAGACAGGGGGGCAGCCCCAGCATTTT. Encoded protein: CASSSQTGGQPQHF.